This T cell receptor beta chain was observed in a study of Ad26.COV2.S vaccination and SARS-CoV-2 variants. Points on this clone: Its antigen is undetermined.

General study points: In vaccinated individuals, spike-specific CD8+ and CD4+ T cell responses reportedly displayed substantial breadth. Non-spike TCR breadth was similar in vaccine and placebo recipients.

Generated by immunoSEQ multiplex PCR, the TCRdb table keeps only in-frame clones and is missing some. Of hundreds of thousands of clones in the sample, roughly 90% were seen once. The CDR3 covers 16 residues. Germline V CDR1 and CDR2: SGHKS, YYEKEE (reference sequence). V lost 7 bases, J lost 3 bases, and 21 bases lay in between. Treatment meaning: around 19 received Ad26.COV2.S at low or high dose, single or two shots; 5 received placebo; per-sample allocation not given. Sample collection was performed on day 63 after the first vaccine or placebo injection. Vaccination employed an Ad26 vector expressing the Wuhan-strain SARS-CoV-2 spike.

The sample was peripheral blood, taken in a trial of Ad26.COV2.S vaccine versus placebo. This sequence joins TRBV5-5 and TRBJ2-3; a weak D match, TRBD2 (6 bases). The TCR originated in a person between 18 and 65 years old who received the Ad26.COV2.S COVID-19 vaccine or a placebo. The CDR3 here is CASSPSRRELTDTQYF. The CDR3 bases are TGTGCCAGCTCTCCAAGCCGGCGGGAACTTACAGATACGCAGTATTTT.